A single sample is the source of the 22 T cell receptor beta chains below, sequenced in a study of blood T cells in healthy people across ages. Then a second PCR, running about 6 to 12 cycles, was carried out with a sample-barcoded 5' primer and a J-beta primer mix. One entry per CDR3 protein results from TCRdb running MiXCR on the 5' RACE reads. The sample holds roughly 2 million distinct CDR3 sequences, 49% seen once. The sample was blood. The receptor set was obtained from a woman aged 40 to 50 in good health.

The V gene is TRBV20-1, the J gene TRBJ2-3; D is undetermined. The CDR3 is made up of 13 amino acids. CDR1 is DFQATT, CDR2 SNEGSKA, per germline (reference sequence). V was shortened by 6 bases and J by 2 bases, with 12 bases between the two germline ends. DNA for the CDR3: TGCAGTGCCCACTATTGGCACACAGATACGCAGTATTTT. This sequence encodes CSAHYWHTDTQYF.

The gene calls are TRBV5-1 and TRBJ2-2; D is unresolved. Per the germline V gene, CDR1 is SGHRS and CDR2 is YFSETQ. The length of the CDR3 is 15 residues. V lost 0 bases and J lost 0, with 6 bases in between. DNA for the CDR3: TGCGCCAGCAGCTTGGATTCCACGAACACCGGGGAGCTGTTTTTT. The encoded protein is CASSLDSTNTGELFF.

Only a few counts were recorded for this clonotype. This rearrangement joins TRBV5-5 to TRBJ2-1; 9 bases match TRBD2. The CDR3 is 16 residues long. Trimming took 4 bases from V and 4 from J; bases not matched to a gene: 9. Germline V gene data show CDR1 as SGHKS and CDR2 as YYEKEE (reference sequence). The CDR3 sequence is CASSAGTSRLYNEQFF. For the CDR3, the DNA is TGTGCCAGCAGCGCCGGGACTAGCCGACTATACAATGAGCAGTTCTTC.

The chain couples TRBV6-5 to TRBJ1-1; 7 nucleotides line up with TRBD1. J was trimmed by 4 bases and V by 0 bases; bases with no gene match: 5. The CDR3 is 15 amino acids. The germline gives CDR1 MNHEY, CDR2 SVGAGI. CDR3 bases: TGTGCCAGCAGTTACTCGGGAGGGGGCATCACTGAAGCTTTCTTT. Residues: CASSYSGGGITEAFF.

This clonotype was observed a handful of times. CDR3 DNA: TGTGCCAGCAGCTTCACCAGGGTGGTGAACAATGAGCAGTTCTTC. Translated, it gives CASSFTRVVNNEQFF. The V gene is TRBV11-1, the J gene TRBJ2-1; D might be TRBD1 (5 bases). V was pared by 3 bases and J by 5 bases, with 14 bases between. Germline CDR1 SGHAT, CDR2 FQDESV (reference sequence). The CDR3 totals 15 residues.

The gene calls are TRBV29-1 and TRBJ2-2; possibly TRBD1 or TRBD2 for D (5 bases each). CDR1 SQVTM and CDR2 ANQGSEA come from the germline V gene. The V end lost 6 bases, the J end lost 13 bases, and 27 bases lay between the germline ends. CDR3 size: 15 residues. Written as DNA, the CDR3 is TGCAGCGTCAAGACAGTTCTGACACCGGGGATCGGGCTGTTTTTT. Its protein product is CSVKTVLTPGIGLFF.

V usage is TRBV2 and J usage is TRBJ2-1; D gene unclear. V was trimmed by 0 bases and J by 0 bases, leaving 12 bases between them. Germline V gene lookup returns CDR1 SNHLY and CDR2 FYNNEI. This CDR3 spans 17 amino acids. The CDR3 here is CASSEAASFDSYNEQFF. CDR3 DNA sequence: TGTGCCAGCAGTGAAGCGGCTAGTTTCGACTCCTACAATGAGCAGTTCTTC.

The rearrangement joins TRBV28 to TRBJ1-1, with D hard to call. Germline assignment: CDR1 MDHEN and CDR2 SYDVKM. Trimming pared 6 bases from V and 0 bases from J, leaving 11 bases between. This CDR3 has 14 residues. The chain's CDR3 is CASSTGRMNTEAFF. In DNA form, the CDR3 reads TGTGCCAGCAGCACTGGACGGATGAACACTGAAGCTTTCTTT.

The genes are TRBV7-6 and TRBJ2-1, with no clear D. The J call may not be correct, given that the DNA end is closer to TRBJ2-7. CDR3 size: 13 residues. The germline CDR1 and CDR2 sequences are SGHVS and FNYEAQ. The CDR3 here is CASSPVAGYEQYF. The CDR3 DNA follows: TGTGCCAGCAGCCCCGTCGCAGGCTACGAGCAGTACTTC.

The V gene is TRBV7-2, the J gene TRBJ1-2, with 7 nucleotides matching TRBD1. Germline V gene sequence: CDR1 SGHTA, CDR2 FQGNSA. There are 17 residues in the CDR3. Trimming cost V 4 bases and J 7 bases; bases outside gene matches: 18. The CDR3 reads CASSSRTGGLAICGYTF. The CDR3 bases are TGTGCCAGCAGCTCCCGGACAGGTGGATTGGCTATCTGTGGCTACACCTTC. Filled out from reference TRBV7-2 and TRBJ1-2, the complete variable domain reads GAGVSQSPSNKVTEKGKDVELRCDPISGHTALYWYRQSLGQGLEFLIYFQGNSAPDKSGLPSDRFSAERTGGSVSTLTIQRTQQEDSAVYLCASSSRTGGLAICGYTFGSGTRLTVV.

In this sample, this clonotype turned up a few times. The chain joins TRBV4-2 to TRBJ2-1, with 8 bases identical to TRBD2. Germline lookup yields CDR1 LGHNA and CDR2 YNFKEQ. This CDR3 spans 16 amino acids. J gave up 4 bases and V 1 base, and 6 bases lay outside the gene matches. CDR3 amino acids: CASSQGVAGTYNEQFF. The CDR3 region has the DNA TGTGCCAGCAGCCAAGGGGTAGCGGGGACTTACAATGAGCAGTTCTTC.

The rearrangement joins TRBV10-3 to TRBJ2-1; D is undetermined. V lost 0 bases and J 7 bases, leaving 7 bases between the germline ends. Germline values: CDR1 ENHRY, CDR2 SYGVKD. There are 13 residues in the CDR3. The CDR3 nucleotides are TGTGCCATCAGTGAGTCGGGTGGAAATGAGCAGTTCTTC. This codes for CAISESGGNEQFF.

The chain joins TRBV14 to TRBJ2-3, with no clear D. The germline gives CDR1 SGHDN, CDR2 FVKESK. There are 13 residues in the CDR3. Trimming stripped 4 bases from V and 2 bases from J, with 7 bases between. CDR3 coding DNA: TGTGCCAGCAGCCGAGCTGCCACAGATACGCAGTATTTT. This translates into CASSRAATDTQYF.

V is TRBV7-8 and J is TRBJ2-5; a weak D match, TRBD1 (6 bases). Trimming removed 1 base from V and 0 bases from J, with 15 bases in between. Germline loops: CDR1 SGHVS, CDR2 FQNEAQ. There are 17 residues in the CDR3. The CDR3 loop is CASSLDFGTSYQETQYF. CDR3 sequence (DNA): TGTGCCAGCAGCTTAGACTTCGGGACATCGTACCAAGAGACCCAGTACTTC.

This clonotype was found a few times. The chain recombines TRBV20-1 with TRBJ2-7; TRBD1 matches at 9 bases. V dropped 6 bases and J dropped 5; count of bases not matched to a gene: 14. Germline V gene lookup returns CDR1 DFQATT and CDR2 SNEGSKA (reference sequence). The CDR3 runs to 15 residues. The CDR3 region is CSAFRTGTGINEQYF. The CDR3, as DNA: TGCAGTGCGTTCAGAACCGGGACAGGGATTAACGAGCAGTACTTC.

In DNA form, the CDR3 reads TGTGCCATCAGTAGGGACAGGGACTACGAGCAGTACTTC. Encoded protein: CAISRDRDYEQYF. The J gene is TRBJ2-7, the V gene TRBV10-3; 9 bases align to TRBD1. CDR1 is ENHRY and CDR2 is SYGVKD in the germline V gene. The J segment lost 3 bases and the V segment lost 5 bases, leaving 2 bases of the junction unmatched. The CDR3 has 13 residues.

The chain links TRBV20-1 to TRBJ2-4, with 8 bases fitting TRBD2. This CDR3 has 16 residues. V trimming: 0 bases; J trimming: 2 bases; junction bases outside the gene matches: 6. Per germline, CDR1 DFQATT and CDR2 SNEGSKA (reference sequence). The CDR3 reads CSARDTVAGTKNIQYF. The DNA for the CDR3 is TGCAGTGCTAGAGATACGGTAGCGGGAACCAAAAACATTCAGTACTTC.

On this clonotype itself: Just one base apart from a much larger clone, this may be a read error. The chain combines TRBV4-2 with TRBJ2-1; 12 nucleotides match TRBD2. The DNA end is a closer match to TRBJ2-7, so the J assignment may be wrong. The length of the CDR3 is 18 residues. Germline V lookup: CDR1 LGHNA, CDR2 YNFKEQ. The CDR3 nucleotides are TGTGCCAGCAGCCACGAACCTAGCGGGGGGGTTTCCTACAATGAGCAGTACTTC. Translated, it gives CASSHEPSGGVSYNEQYF.

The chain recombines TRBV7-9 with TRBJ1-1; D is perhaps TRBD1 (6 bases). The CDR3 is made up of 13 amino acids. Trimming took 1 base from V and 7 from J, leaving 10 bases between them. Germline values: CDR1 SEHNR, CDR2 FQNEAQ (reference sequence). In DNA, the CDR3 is TGTGCCAGCAGCTTAGTCGACAGGTTTGAAGCTTTCTTT. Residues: CASSLVDRFEAFF.

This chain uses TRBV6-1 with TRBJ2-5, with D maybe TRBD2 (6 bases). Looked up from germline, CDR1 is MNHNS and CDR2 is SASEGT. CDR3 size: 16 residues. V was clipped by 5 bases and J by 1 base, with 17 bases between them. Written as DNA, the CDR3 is TGTGCCAGCAGTTGGGGCCGGGACTCCCGCCAAGAGACCCAGTACTTC. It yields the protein CASSWGRDSRQETQYF.

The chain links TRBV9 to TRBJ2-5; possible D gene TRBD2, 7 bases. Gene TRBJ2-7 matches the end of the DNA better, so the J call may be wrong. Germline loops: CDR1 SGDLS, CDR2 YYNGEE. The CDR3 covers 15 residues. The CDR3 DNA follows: TGTGCCAGCAGCGTAGCGGGGGGCTCCACCTACGAGCAGTACTTC. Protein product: CASSVAGGSTYEQYF.

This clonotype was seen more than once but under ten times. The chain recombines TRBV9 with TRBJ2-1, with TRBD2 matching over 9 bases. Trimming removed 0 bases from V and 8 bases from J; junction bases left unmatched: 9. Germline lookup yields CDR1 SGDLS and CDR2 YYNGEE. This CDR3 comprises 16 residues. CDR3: CASSVVGISGGDEQFF. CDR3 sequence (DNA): TGTGCCAGCAGCGTAGTGGGGATTAGCGGGGGCGATGAGCAGTTCTTC. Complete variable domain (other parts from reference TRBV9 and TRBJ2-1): DSGVTQTPKHLITATGQRVTLRCSPRSGDLSVYWYQQSLDQGLQFLIQYYNGEERAKGNILERFSAQQFPDLHSELNLSSLELGDSALYFCASSVVGISGGDEQFFGPGTRLTVL.